This T cell receptor beta chain was sequenced during a study of regulatory T cells in long-lasting Graves disease. On the study more broadly: The term persistent Graves' disease signified upward of 5 years on antithyroid drugs with positive TSH receptor antibodies.

Study-level points and caveats: Persistent disease preferred TRBV28, TRBJ1-2 and TRBJ2-5; new disease, TRBV20-1 and TRBJ2-1.

Germline-derived CDR1 and CDR2 are LGHDT and YNNKEL (reference sequence). V lost 1 base and J lost 10, with 13 bases in between. This CDR3 spans 13 amino acids. This clonotype was seen at least ten times. The target antigen is unknown. Researchers made TCR beta libraries by using iRepertoire HTBI primers and running Arm-PCR on CDR3 regions. TCRdb redid the calling of the multiplex PCR reads with MiXCR, one entry per CDR3 protein. The sample shows about 660,000 distinct CDR3 sequences, 30% of them seen only once. Documented time point: persistent/refractory GD, antithyroid drugs over 5 years with positive TRAb. Preparation of the TCR library used RNA extracted from PBMCs. American Thyroid Association guidelines defined Graves' disease diagnosis.

The sample here was peripheral blood mononuclear cells (PBMCs), taken when the disease was refractory, from a patient treated with antithyroid drugs. The source is a female donor with Graves disease. V gene TRBV3-1 combines with J gene TRBJ1-1; a weak D match, TRBD1 (6 bases). CDR3 sequence reads: CASSQARGVAAFF. The CDR3 DNA sequence: TGTGCCAGCAGCCAAGCCAGGGGTGTCGCAGCTTTCTTT.